These 14 T cell receptor beta chains share one sample of origin, sequenced in a study of blood T cell repertoires in COVID-19. Method: immunoSEQ multiplex PCR; TCRdb's copy keeps in-frame clones and lacks some. This sample has about 210,000 clones; about 85% occur once, and the top ten carry around 19%. The specimen was PBMCs or T cells enriched from blood (not recorded which). These receptors were obtained from a man aged 35 to 55 who had recovered from COVID-19.

This chain connects TRBV6-5 to TRBJ2-7, with D maybe TRBD1 (5 bases). The CDR3 is 11 amino acids. V shed 5 bases and J shed 5 bases, with 7 bases lying between them. The germline CDR1 and CDR2 sequences are MNHEY and SVGAGI. CDR3 DNA sequence: TGTGCCAGCAGTCGCAGGGACGAGCAGTACTTC. Its protein is CASSRRDEQYF.

V and J are TRBV7-9 and TRBJ2-1; 9 bases line up with TRBD2. Germline loops: CDR1 SEHNR, CDR2 FQNEAQ (reference sequence). V lost 0 bases and J lost 13; bases outside the gene matches: 7. This CDR3 is 14 amino acids long. This CDR3 reads CASSLAGAGGFQFF. CDR3 DNA sequence: TGTGCCAGCAGCTTAGCGGGTGCGGGAGGGTTCCAGTTCTTC. Together with reference TRBV7-9 and TRBJ2-1, the CDR3 gives the full variable domain: DTGVSQNPRHKITKRGQNVTFRCDPISEHNRLYWYRQTLGQGPEFLTYFQNEAQLEKSRLLSDRFSAERPKGSFSTLEIQRTEQGDSAMYLCASSLAGAGGFQFFGPGTRLTVL.

This rearrangement joins TRBV12-5 to TRBJ2-6, with 9 bases identical to TRBD2. The CDR3 is 17 residues long. The V and J ends lost 2 bases and 4 bases, in that order; junction bases with no gene match: 6. The V gene's germline CDR1 is LGHNT and CDR2 FRNRAP. In DNA, the CDR3 is TGTGCTAGTGGTTTGAGGCTAGCGGGATACGGGGCCAACGTCCTGACTTTC. Amino acids: CASGLRLAGYGANVLTF.

This chain connects TRBV19 to TRBJ2-3, with D possibly being TRBD2 (5 bases). V dropped 6 bases and J dropped 0 bases, with 13 bases sitting between them. Germline assignment: CDR1 LNHDA and CDR2 SQIVND (reference sequence). The CDR3 has 15 amino acids. The DNA for the CDR3 is TGTGCCAGTAGCCCCGGGGTCTCTAGCACAGATACGCAGTATTTT. Translated: CASSPGVSSTDTQYF.

V and J are TRBV25-1 and TRBJ2-1, with D perhaps TRBD2 (6 bases). The CDR3 length is 18 residues. V shed 7 bases and J shed 7 bases, with 29 bases lying between them. Germline loops: CDR1 MGHDK, CDR2 SYGVNS. DNA for the CDR3: TGTGCCAGCACCTCAGGGACTGGCTCTAAGGGGTCTCTTAATGAGCAGTTCTTC. Protein: CASTSGTGSKGSLNEQFF.

The CDR3 region is CASSLAADFNQPQHF. The CDR3 region has the DNA TGTGCCAGCAGCTTAGCGGCAGACTTCAATCAGCCCCAGCATTTT. This chain uses TRBV13 with TRBJ1-5, with D unresolved. The CDR3 consists of 15 residues. Germline CDR1 and CDR2: PRHDT and FYEKMQ (reference sequence). Trimming left V 1 base short and J 3 bases short, with 10 bases between. Complete variable domain (other parts from reference TRBV13 and TRBJ1-5): AAGVIQSPRHLIKEKRETATLKCYPIPRHDTVYWYQQGPGQDPQFLISFYEKMQSDKGSIPDRFSAQQFSDYHSELNMSSLELGDSALYFCASSLAADFNQPQHFGDGTRLSIL.

This clone has just one count. The chain employs TRBV7-8 and TRBJ1-1; maybe TRBD1 (5 bases). CDR1 and CDR2 (germline): SGHVS, FQNEAQ. V gave up 4 bases and J gave up 6 bases, with 18 bases separating them. This CDR3 is 15 amino acids long. In nucleotides, the CDR3 is TGTGCCAGCAGCTGGGACTTTGCTCGTGGTCCTGAAGCTTTCTTT. This gives the protein CASSWDFARGPEAFF.

This clone was observed many times. This rearrangement joins TRBV10-1 to TRBJ2-7; D is uncertain. CDR3 length: 14 residues. Looked up from germline, CDR1 is WNHNN and CDR2 is SYGVQD (reference sequence). V dropped 2 bases and J dropped 2 bases, with 10 bases sitting between them. This CDR3 is CASSEEARPYEQYF. The DNA of the CDR3 is TGCGCCAGCAGTGAGGAGGCTCGTCCCTACGAGCAGTACTTC.

The rearrangement links TRBV2 to TRBJ1-5; 9 bases line up with TRBD1. Germline V gene data show CDR1 as SNHLY and CDR2 as FYNNEI. Trimming removed 5 bases from V and 4 bases from J; junction bases left unmatched: 6. This CDR3 is built from 15 residues. CDR3 region: CASSPTGGVNQPQHF. The CDR3 DNA reads TGTGCCAGCAGTCCTACAGGGGGCGTTAATCAGCCCCAGCATTTT.

V and J are TRBV5-1 and TRBJ2-7; 13 bases map to TRBD2. The CDR3 covers 16 residues. The ends lost 4 bases at V and 3 bases at J; junction bases unmatched: 7. The germline gives CDR1 SGHRS, CDR2 YFSETQ. The CDR3 region is CASSQGLAGYFYEQYF. The DNA of the CDR3 is TGCGCCAGCAGCCAGGGACTAGCGGGATATTTCTACGAGCAGTACTTC.

The gene calls are TRBV28 and TRBJ2-3, with D possibly TRBD1 on 6 matching bases. Germline V lookup: CDR1 MDHEN, CDR2 SYDVKM. The CDR3 is made up of 13 amino acids. V gave up 4 bases and J gave up 2 bases, with 7 bases separating them. This CDR3 is CASSWTDTDTQYF. For the CDR3, the DNA is TGTGCCAGCAGTTGGACAGACACAGATACGCAGTATTTT.

The gene calls are TRBV29-1 and TRBJ2-7, with 8 bases that match TRBD1. Trimming removed 4 bases from V and 0 bases from J; junction bases left unmatched: 5. Looked up from germline, CDR1 is SQVTM and CDR2 is ANQGSEA. This CDR3 spans 14 amino acids. In nucleotides, the CDR3 is TGCAGCGTTGTCTACAGGGGGTTCTCCTACGAGCAGTACTTC. Translating it yields CSVVYRGFSYEQYF.

This clone was picked up one time. The rearrangement links TRBV4-1 to TRBJ2-7; 16 nucleotides align to TRBD2. The junction had 9 bases not matched to a gene; V was cut back by 2 bases and J by 2 bases. The CDR3 extends over 19 amino acids. Germline V lookup: CDR1 MGHRA, CDR2 YSYEKL. This CDR3 is CASSQSWGLAGGKTYEQYF. CDR3 in DNA: TGCGCCAGCAGCCAATCGTGGGGACTAGCGGGGGGGAAAACCTACGAGCAGTACTTC.

This chain joins TRBV19 and TRBJ2-4, with 8 bases lining up with TRBD2. The CDR3 sequence is 16 residues long. Germline assignment: CDR1 LNHDA and CDR2 SQIVND (reference sequence). V trimming: 5 bases; J trimming: 0 bases; junction bases outside the gene matches: 6. CDR3: CASSPGGAGAKNIQYF. The CDR3 bases are TGTGCCAGTAGTCCCGGGGGGGCAGGAGCCAAAAACATTCAGTACTTC.